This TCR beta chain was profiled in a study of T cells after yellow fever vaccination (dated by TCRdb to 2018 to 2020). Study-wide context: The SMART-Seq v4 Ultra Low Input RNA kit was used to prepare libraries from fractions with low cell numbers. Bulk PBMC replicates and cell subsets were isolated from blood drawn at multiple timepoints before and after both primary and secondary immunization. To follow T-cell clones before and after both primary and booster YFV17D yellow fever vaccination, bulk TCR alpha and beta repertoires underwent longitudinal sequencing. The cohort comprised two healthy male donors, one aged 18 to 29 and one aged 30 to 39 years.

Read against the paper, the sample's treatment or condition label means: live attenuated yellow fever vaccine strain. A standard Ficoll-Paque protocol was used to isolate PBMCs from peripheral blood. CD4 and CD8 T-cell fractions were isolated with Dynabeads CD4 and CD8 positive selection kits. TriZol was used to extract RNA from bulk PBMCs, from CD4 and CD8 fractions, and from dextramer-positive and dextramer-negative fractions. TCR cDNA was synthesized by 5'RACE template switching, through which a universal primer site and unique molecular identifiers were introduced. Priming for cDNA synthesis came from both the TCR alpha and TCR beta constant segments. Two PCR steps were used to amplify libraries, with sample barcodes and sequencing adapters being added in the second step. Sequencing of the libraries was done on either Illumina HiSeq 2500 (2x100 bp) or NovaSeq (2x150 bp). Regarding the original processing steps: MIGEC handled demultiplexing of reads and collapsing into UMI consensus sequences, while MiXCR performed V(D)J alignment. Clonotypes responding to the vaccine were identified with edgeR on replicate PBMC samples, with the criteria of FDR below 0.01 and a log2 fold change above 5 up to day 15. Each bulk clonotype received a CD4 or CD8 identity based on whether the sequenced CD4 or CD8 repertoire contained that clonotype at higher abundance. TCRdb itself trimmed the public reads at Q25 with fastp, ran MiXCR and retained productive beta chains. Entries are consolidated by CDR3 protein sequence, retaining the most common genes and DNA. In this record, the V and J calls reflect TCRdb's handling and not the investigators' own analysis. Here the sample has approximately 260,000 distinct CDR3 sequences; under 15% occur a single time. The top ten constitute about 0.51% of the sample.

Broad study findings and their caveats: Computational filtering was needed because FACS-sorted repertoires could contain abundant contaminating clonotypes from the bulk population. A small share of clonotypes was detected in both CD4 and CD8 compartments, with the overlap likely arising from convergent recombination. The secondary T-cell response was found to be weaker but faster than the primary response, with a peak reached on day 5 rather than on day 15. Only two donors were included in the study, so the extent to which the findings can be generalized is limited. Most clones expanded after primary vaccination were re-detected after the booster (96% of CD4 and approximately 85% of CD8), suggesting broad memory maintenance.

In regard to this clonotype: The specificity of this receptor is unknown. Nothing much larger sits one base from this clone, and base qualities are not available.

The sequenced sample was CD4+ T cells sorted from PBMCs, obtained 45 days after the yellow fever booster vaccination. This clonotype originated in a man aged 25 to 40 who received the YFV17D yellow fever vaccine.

At the DNA level, the sequence is TGTGCCAGCAGCCCCGGGGAGTATACGACCTACGAGCAGTACTTC. Its protein reads: CASSPGEYTTYEQYF. Recombination connected TRBV7-9 to TRBJ2-7, with a tentative D gene TRBD2 over 5 matching bases. CDR1 and CDR2 are drawn from the germline V gene (reference sequence): SEHNR, FQNEAQ. The CDR3 goes from the cysteine to the phenylalanine over 15 residues. Only the CDR3 DNA is retained, 45 bases long and in frame from the first base. V is shortened by 5 bases, J by 2 bases, and the region joining them spans 16 bases. The CDR3, completed at both ends by the reference TRBV7-9 and TRBJ2-7 genes, gives the full variable domain DTGVSQNPRHKITKRGQNVTFRCDPISEHNRLYWYRQTLGQGPEFLTYFQNEAQLEKSRLLSDRFSAERPKGSFSTLEIQRTEQGDSAMYLCASSPGEYTTYEQYFGPGTRLTVT.